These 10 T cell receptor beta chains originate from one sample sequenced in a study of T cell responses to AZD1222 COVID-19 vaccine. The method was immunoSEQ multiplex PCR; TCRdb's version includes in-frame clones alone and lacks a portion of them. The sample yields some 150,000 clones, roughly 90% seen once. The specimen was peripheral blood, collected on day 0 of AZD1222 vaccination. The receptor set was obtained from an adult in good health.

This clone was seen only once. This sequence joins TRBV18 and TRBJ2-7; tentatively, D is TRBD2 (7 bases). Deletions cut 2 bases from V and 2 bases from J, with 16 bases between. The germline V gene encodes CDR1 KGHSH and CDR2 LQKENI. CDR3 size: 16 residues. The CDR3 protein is CASSPGEGKGAYEQYF. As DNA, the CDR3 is TGTGCCAGCTCACCAGGGGAGGGAAAGGGGGCCTACGAGCAGTACTTC.

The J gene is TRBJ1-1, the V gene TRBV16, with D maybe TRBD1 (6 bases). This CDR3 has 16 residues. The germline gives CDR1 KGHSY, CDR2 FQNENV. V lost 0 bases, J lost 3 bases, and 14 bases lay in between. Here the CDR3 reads CASSQSFGGLDTEAFF. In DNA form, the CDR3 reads TGTGCCAGCAGCCAATCATTCGGGGGCTTGGACACTGAAGCTTTCTTT.

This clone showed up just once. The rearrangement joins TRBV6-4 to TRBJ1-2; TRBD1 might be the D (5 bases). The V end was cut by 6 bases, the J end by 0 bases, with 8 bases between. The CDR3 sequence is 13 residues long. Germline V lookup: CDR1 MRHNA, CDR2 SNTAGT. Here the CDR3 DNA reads TGTGCCAGCAGCCAGGGTACTAACTATGGCTACACCTTC. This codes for CASSQGTNYGYTF.

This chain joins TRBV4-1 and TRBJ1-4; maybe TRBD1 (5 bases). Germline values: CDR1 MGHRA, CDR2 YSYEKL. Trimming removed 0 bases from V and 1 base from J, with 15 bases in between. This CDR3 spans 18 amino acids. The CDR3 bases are TGCGCCAGCAGCCAAGATTTCATGGGGCGGCAAACTAATGAAAAACTGTTTTTT. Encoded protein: CASSQDFMGRQTNEKLFF.

The CDR3 is CASSVRGVRTNQPQHF. The CDR3 DNA reads TGTGCCAGCAGTGTCAGGGGAGTGCGCACAAATCAGCCCCAGCATTTT. The chain is built from TRBV2 and TRBJ1-5; weak D call: TRBD1 (6 bases). This CDR3 spans 16 amino acids. CDR1 SNHLY and CDR2 FYNNEI come from the germline V gene. V was pared by 4 bases and J by 4 bases, with 17 bases between.

DNA for the CDR3: TGTGCCAGCAGCTTAACTAACTATGGCTACACCTTC. This codes for CASSLTNYGYTF. The chain employs TRBV7-9 and TRBJ1-2; D is ambiguous. The CDR3 is 12 amino acids. Trimming left V 2 bases short and J 0 bases short, with 1 base between. From germline, CDR1 is SEHNR and CDR2 FQNEAQ (reference sequence).

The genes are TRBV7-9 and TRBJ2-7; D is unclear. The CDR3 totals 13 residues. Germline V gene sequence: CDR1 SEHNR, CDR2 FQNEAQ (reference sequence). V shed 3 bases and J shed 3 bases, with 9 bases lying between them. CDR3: CASSFEQNYEQYF. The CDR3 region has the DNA TGTGCCAGCAGCTTCGAACAGAACTACGAGCAGTACTTC. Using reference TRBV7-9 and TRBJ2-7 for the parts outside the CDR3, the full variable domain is DTGVSQNPRHKITKRGQNVTFRCDPISEHNRLYWYRQTLGQGPEFLTYFQNEAQLEKSRLLSDRFSAERPKGSFSTLEIQRTEQGDSAMYLCASSFEQNYEQYFGPGTRLTVT.

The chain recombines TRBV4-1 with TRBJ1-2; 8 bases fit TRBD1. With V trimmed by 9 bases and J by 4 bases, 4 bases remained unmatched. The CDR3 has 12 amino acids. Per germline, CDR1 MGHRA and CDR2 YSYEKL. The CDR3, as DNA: TGCGCCAGTCGGGACAGGAGCTATGGCTACACCTTC. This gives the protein CASRDRSYGYTF.

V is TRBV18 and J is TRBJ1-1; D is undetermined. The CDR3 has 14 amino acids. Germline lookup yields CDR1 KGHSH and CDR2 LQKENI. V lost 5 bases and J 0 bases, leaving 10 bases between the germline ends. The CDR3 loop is CASSSSTLNTEAFF. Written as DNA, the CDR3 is TGTGCCAGCTCATCCAGCACTTTGAACACTGAAGCTTTCTTT.

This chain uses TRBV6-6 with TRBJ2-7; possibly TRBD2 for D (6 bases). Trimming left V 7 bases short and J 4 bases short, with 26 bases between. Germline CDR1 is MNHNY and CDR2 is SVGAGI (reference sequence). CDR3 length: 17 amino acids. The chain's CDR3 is CASIRSTLDGGHYEQYF. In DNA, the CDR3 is TGTGCCAGCATTCGCTCAACTCTGGACGGGGGTCATTACGAGCAGTACTTC.